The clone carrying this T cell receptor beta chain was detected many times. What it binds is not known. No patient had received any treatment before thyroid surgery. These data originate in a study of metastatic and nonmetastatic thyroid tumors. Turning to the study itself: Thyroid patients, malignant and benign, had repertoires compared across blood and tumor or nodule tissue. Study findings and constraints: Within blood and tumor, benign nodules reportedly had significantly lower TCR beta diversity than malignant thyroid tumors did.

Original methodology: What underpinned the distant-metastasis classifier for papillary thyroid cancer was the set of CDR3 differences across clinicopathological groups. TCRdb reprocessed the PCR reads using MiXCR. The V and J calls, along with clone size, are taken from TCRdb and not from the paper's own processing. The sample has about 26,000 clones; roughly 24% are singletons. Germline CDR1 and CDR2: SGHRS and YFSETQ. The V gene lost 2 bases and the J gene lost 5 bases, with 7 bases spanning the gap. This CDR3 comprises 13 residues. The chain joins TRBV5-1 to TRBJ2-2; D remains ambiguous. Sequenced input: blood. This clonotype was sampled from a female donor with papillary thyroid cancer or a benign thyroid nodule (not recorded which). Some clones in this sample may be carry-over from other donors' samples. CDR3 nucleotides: TGCGCCAGCAGCTTATTGGGTACCGGGGAGCTGTTTTTT. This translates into CASSLLGTGELFF.